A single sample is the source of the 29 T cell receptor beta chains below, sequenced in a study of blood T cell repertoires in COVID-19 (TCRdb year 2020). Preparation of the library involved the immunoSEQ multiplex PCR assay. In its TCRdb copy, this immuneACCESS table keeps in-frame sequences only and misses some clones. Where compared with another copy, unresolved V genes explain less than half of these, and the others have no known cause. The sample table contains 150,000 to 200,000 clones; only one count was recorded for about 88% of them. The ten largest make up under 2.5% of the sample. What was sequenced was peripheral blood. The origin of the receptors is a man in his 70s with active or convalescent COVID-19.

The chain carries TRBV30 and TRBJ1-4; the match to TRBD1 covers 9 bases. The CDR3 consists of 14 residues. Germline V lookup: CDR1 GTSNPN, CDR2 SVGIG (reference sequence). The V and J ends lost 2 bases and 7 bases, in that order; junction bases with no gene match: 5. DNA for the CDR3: TGTGCCTGGAGTAGGGACAGGGCGCGTGAAAAACTGTTTTTT. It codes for CAWSRDRAREKLFF.

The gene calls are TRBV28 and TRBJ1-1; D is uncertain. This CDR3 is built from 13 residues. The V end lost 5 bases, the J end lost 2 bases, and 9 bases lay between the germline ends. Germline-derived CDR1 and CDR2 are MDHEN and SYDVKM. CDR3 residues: CASSDTVNTEAFF. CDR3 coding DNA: TGTGCCAGCAGTGATACAGTTAACACTGAAGCTTTCTTT.

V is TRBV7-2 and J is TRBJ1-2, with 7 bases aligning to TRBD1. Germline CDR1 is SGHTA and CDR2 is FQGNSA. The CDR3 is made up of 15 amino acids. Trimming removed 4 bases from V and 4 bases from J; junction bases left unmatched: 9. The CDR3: CASSSATGISYGYTF. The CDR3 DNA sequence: TGTGCCAGCAGCTCCGCGACAGGGATTAGCTATGGCTACACCTTC.

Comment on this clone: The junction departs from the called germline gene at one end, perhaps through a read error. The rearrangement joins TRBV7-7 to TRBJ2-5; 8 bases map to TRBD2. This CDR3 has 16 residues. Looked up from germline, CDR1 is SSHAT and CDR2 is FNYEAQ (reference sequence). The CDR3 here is CASSLGVSGAGETQYF. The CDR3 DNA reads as TGTGCTAGCAGCTTAGGGGTTAGCGGGGCAGGGGAGACCCAGTACTTC. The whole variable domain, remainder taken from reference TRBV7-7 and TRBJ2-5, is GAGVSQSPRYKVTKRGQDVTLRCDPISSHATLYWYQQALGQGPEFLTYFNYEAQPDKSGLPSDRFSAERPEGSISTLTIQRTEQRDSAMYRCASSLGVSGAGETQYFGPGTRLLVL.

The CDR3 bases are TGTGCCAGCAGCTTAGAAGCGGGAGGGCGTAATGAGCAGTTCTTC. Translation gives CASSLEAGGRNEQFF. This rearrangement joins TRBV11-2 to TRBJ2-1, with TRBD2 identical over 10 bases. V shed 0 bases, J shed 7 bases, and the junction held 3 bases outside the gene matches. Per germline, CDR1 SGHAT and CDR2 FQNNGV. The CDR3 contains 15 residues.

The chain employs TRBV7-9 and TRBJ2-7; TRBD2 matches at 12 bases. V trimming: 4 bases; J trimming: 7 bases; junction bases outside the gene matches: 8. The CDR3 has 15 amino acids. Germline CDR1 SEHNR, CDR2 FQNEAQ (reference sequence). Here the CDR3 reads CASSSSGTSGPEQYF. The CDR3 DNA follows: TGTGCCAGCAGCTCCAGCGGGACTAGCGGGCCAGAGCAGTACTTC.

The CDR3 DNA reads as TGTGCCACCAGCACCGAGCAAGAGACCCAGTACTTC. It specifies CATSTEQETQYF. This rearrangement joins TRBV15 to TRBJ2-5; D is uncertain. The CDR3 extends over 12 amino acids. With 4 bases removed from V and 2 bases from J, the gap between germline ends came to 5 bases. CDR1 LNHNV and CDR2 YYDKDF come from the germline V gene (reference sequence).

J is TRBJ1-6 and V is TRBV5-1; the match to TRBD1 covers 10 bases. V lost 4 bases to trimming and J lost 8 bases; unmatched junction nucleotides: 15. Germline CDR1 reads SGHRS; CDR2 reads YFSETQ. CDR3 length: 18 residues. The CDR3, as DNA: TGCGCCAGCAGCAGGGGGCTTTCCTTAGGGACAGGGGATTCACCCCTCCACTTT. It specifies CASSRGLSLGTGDSPLHF.

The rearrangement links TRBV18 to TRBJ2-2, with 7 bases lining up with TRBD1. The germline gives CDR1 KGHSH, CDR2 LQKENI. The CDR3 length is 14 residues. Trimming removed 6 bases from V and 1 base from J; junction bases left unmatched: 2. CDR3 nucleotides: TGTGCCAGCTCGCGACAGGGGAACACCGGGGAGCTGTTTTTT. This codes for CASSRQGNTGELFF.

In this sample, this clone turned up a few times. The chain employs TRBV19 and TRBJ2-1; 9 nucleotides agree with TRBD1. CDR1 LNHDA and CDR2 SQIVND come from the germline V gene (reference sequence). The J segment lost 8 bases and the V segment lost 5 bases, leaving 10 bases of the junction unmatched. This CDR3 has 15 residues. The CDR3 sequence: CASSPRQGVRDEQFF. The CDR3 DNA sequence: TGTGCCAGTAGTCCTCGACAGGGGGTCCGGGATGAGCAGTTCTTC.

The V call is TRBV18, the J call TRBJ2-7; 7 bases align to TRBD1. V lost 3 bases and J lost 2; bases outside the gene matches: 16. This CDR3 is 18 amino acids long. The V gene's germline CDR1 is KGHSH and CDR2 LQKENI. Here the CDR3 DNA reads TGTGCCAGCTCACCTAAAACGACAGGGCCCCTTAACCCCTACGAGCAGTACTTC. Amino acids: CASSPKTTGPLNPYEQYF.

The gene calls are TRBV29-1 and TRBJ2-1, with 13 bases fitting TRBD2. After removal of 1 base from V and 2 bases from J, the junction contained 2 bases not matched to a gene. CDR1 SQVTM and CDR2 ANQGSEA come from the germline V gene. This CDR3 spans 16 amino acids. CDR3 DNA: TGCAGCGTTGAAGGACTAGCGGGAGGTACCTACAATGAGCAGTTCTTC. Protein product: CSVEGLAGGTYNEQFF.

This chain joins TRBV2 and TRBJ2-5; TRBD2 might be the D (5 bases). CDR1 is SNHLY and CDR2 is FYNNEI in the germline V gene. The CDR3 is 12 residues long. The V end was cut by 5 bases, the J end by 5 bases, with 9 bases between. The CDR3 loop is CASSLAGETQYF. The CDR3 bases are TGTGCCAGCAGTCTAGCTGGTGAGACCCAGTACTTC. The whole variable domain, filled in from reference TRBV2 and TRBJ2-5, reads EPEVTQTPSHQVTQMGQEVILRCVPISNHLYFYWYRQILGQKVEFLVSFYNNEISEKSEIFDDQFSVERPDGSNFTLKIRSTKLEDSAMYFCASSLAGETQYFGPGTRLLVL.

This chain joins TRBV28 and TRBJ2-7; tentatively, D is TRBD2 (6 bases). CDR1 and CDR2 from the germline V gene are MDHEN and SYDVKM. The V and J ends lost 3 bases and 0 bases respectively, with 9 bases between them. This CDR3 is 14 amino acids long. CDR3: CASSFGRRSYEQYF. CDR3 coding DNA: TGTGCCAGCAGTTTTGGGAGGCGCTCCTACGAGCAGTACTTC.

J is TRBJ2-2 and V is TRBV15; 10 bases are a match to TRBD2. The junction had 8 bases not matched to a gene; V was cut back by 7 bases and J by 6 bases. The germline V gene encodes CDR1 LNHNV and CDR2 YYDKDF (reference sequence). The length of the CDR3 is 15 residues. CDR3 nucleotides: TGTGCCACCACCTTAAGGACTAGCGGCTCCGGGGAGCTGTTTTTT. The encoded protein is CATTLRTSGSGELFF.

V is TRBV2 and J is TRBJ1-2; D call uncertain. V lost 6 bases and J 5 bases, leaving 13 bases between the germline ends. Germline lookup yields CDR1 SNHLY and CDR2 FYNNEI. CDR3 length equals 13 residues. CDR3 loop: CASRPTQSYGYTF. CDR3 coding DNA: TGTGCCAGCAGGCCGACACAATCATATGGCTACACCTTC.

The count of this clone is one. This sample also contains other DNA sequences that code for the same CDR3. The CDR3 DNA is TGTGCCAGCAGCTTAGTGCAGGGGGCCTACGAGCAGTACTTC. Amino acids: CASSLVQGAYEQYF. The rearrangement joins TRBV7-9 to TRBJ2-7; TRBD1 matches at 7 bases. Germline V gene data show CDR1 as SEHNR and CDR2 as FQNEAQ (reference sequence). With V trimmed by 1 base and J by 2 bases, 2 bases remained unmatched. This CDR3 contains 14 residues.

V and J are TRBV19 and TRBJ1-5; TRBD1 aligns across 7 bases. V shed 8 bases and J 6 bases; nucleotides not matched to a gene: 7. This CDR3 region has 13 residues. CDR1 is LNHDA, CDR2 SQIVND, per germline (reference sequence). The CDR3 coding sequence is TGTGCCAGTGCAGGGGGATCCGGTCAGCCCCAGCATTTT. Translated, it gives CASAGGSGQPQHF. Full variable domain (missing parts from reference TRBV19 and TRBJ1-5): DGGITQSPKYLFRKEGQNVTLSCEQNLNHDAMYWYRQDPGQGLRLIYYSQIVNDFQKGDIAEGYSVSREKKESFPLTVTSAQKNPTAFYLCASAGGSGQPQHFGDGTRLSIL.

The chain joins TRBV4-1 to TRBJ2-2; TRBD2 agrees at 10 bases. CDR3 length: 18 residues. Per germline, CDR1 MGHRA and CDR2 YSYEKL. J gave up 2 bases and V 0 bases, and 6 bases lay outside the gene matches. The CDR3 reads CASSQDFLAGANTGELFF. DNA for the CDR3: TGCGCCAGCAGCCAAGATTTCCTAGCGGGGGCCAACACCGGGGAGCTGTTTTTT.

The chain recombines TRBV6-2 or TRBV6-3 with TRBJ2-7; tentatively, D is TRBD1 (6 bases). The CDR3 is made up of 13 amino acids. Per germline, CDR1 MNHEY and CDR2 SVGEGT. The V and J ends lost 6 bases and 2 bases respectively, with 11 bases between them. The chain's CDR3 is CASSPTGAYEQYF. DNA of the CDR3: TGTGCCAGCAGCCCGACAGGAGCCTACGAGCAGTACTTC.

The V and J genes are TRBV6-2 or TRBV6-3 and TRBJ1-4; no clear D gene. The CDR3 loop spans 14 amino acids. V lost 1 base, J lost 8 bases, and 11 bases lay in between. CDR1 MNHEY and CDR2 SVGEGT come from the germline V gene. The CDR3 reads CASSYLGAQEKLFF. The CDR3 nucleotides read TGTGCCAGCAGTTACTTGGGCGCCCAGGAAAAACTGTTTTTT.

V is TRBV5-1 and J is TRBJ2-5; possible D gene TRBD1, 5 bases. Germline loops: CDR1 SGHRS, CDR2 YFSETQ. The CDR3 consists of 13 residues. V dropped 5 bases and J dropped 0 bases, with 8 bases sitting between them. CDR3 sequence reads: CASSQGYQETQYF. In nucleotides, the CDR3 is TGCGCCAGCAGTCAGGGTTACCAAGAGACCCAGTACTTC.

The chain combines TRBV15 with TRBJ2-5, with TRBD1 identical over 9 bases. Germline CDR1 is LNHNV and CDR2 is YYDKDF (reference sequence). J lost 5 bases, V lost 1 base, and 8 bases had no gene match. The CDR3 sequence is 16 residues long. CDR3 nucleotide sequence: TGTGCCACCAGCAGAGGGACAGGGGCGGCGGGGGAGACCCAGTACTTC. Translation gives CATSRGTGAAGETQYF.

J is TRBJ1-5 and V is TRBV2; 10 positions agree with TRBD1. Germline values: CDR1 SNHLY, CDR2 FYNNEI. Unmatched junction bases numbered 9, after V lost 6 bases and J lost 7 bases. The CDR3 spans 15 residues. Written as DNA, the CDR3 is TGTGCCAGCAGCACCGGGACAGGGGAGGGGCAGCCCCAGCATTTT. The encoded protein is CASSTGTGEGQPQHF.

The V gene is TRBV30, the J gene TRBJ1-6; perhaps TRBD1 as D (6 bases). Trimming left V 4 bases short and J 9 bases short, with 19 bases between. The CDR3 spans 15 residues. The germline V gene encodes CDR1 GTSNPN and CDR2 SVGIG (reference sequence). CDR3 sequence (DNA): TGTGCCTGGACTCCTATAGGGACAAACACTTCACCCCTCCACTTT. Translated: CAWTPIGTNTSPLHF.

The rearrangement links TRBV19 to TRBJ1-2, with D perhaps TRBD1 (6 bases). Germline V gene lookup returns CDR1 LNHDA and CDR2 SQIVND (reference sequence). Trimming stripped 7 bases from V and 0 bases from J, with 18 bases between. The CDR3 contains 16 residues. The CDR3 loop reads CASTPQGGTPNYGYTF. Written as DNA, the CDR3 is TGTGCCAGTACCCCACAAGGTGGGACACCTAACTATGGCTACACCTTC.

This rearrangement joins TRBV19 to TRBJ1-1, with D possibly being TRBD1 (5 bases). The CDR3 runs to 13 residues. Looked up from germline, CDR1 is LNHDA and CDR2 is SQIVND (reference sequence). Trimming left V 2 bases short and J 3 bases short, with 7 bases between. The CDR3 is CASSIKGDTEAFF. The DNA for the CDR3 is TGTGCCAGTAGTATAAAAGGGGACACTGAAGCTTTCTTT.

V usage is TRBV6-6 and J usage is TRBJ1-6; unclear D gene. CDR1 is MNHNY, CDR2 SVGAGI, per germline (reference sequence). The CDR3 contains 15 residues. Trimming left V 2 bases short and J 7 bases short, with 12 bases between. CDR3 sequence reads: CASSYVDSGNSPLHF. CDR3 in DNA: TGTGCCAGCAGTTACGTCGATTCGGGGAATTCACCCCTCCACTTT.

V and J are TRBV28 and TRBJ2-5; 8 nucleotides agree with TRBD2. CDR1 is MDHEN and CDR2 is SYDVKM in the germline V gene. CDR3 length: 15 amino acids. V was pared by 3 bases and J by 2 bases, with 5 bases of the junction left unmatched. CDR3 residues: CASSFERGPQETQYF. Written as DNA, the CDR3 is TGTGCCAGCAGTTTTGAGCGGGGGCCACAAGAGACCCAGTACTTC.